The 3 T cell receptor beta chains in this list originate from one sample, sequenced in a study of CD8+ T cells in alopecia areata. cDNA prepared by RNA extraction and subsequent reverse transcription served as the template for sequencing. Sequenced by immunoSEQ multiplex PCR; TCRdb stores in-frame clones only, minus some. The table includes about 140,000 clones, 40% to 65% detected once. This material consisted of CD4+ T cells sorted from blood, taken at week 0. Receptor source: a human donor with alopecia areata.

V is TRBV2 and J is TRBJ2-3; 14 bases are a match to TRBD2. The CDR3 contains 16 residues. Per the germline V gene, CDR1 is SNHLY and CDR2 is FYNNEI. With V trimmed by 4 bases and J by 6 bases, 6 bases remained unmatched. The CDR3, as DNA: TGTGCCAGCAGTGGTGGGACTAGCGGGAGAGGGGATACGCAGTATTTT. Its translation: CASSGGTSGRGDTQYF.

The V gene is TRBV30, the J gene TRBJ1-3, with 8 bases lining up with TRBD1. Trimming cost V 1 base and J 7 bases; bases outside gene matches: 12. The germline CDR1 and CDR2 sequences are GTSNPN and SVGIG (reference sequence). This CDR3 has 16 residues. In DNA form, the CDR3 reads TGTGCCTGGAGTGACGGACAGGGCAGGGCCAGGAACACCATATATTTT. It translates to CAWSDGQGRARNTIYF. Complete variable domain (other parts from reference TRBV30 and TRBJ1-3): SQTIHQWPATLVQPVGSPLSLECTVEGTSNPNLYWYRQAAGRGLQLLFYSVGIGQISSEVPQNLSASRPQDRQFILSSKKLLLSDSGFYLCAWSDGQGRARNTIYFGEGSWLTVV.

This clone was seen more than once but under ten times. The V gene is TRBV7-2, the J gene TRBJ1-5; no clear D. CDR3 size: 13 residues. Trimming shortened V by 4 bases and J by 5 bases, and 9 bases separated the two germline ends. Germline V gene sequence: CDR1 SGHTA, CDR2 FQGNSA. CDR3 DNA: TGTGCCAGCAGCTACGGGTGGGATCAGCCCCAGCATTTT. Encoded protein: CASSYGWDQPQHF.